The sequence of this T cell receptor beta chain was determined in a study of T cells in Graves' hyperthyroidism and ophthalmopathy. The study's findings and limits: With a median lead of roughly 6.8 months before onset, the model predicted ophthalmopathy. A model built on 13 V-J features separated ophthalmopathy from stable hyperthyroidism. Expanded thyroid clonotypes (above 0.001) were mostly also found in blood.

Germline-derived CDR1 and CDR2 are SGHRS and YFSETQ. This CDR3 contains 15 residues. Germline trimming cut 5 bases from V and 1 base from J; bases unmatched to any gene: 4. Amplification targeted TCR beta CDR3 regions from RNA transcripts. The HTBI primer set was used in a first-round RT-PCR of the TCR CDR3. TCRdb independently ran MiXCR on the multiplex PCR reads; one entry per CDR3 protein. The data contain about 300,000 distinct CDR3 sequences, around 20% of them singletons. It was uncontrolled infection, other autoimmune disease, pregnancy or lactation that excluded patients. About this clonotype itself: What it recognizes is unknown.

This TCR derives from a man in his fifties with Graves' ophthalmopathy. The genes are TRBV5-1 and TRBJ1-5, with 9 bases identical to TRBD1. Specimen: blood. The CDR3 reads CASSPQGASNQPQHF. The CDR3 DNA follows: TGCGCCAGCAGTCCACAGGGGGCGAGCAATCAGCCCCAGCATTTT.